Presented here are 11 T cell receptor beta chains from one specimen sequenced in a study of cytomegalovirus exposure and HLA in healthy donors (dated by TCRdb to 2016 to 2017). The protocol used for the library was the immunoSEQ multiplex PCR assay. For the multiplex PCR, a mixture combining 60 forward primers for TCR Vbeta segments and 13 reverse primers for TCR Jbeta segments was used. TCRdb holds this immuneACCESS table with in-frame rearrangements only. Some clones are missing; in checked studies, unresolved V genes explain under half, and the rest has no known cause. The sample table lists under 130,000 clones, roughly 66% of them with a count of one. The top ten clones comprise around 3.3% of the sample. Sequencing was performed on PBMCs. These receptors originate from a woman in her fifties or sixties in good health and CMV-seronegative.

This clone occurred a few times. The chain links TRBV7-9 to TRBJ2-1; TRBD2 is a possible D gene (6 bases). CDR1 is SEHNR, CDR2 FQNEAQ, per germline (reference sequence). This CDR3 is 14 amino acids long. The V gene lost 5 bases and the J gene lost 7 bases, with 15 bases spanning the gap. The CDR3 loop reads CASSGSGTENEQFF. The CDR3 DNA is TGTGCCAGCAGCGGATCCGGGACTGAGAATGAGCAGTTCTTC.

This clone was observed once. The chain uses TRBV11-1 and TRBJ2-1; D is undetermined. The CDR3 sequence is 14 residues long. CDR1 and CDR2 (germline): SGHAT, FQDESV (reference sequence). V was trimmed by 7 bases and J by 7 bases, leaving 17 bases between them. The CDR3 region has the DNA TGTGCCAGCACCATCGGTGCTGTCGGGAATGAGCAGTTCTTC. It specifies CASTIGAVGNEQFF. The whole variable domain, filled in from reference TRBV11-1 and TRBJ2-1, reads EAEVAQSPRYKITEKSQAVAFWCDPISGHATLYWYRQILGQGPELLVQFQDESVVDDSQLPKDRFSAERLKGVDSTLKIQPAELGDSAMYLCASTIGAVGNEQFFGPGTRLTVL.

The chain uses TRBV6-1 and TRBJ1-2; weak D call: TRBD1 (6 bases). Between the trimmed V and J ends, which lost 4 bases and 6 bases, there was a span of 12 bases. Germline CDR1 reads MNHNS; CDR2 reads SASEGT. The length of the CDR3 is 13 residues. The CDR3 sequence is CASSVPNRDGYTF. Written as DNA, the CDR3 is TGTGCCAGCAGTGTTCCAAACAGGGATGGCTACACCTTC.

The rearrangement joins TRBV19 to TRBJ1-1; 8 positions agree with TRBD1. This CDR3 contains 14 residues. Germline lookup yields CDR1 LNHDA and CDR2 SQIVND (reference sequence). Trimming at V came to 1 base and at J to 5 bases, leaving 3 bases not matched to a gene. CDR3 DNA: TGTGCCAGTAGTATAGTCCAGGGGGCGACTGAAGCTTTCTTT. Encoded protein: CASSIVQGATEAFF. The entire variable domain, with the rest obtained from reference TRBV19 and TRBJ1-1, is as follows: DGGITQSPKYLFRKEGQNVTLSCEQNLNHDAMYWYRQDPGQGLRLIYYSQIVNDFQKGDIAEGYSVSREKKESFPLTVTSAQKNPTAFYLCASSIVQGATEAFFGQGTRLTVV.

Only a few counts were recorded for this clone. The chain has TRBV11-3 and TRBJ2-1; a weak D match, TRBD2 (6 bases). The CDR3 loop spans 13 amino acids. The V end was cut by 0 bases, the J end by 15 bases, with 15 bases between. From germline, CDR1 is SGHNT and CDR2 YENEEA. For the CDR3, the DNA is TGTGCCAGCAGCTTAGAGACGGGACTCCGGTGGTTCTTC. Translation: CASSLETGLRWFF.

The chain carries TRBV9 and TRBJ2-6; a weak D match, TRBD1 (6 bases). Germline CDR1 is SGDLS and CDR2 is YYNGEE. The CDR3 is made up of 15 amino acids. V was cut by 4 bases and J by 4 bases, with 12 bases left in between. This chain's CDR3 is CASSPTGSGANVLTF. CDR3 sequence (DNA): TGTGCCAGCAGCCCCACAGGGTCCGGGGCCAACGTCCTGACTTTC.

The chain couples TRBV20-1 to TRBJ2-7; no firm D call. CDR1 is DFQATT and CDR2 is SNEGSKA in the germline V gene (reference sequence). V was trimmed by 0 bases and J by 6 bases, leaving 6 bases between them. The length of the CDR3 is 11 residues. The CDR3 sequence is CSARDGAEQYF. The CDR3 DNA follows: TGCAGTGCTAGAGACGGTGCCGAGCAGTACTTC.

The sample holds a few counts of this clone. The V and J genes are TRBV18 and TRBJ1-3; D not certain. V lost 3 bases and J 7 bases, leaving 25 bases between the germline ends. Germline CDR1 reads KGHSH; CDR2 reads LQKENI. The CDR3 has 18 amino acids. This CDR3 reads CASSPPVSISVWANTIYF. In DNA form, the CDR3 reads TGTGCCAGCTCACCCCCGGTTTCCATCTCCGTGTGGGCGAACACCATATATTTT.

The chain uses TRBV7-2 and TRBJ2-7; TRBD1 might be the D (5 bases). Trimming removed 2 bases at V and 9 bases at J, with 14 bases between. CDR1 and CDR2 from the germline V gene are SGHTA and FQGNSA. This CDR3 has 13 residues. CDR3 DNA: TGTGCCAGCAGCTTATTCCAGGGTGGTGCGCAGTACTTC. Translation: CASSLFQGGAQYF.

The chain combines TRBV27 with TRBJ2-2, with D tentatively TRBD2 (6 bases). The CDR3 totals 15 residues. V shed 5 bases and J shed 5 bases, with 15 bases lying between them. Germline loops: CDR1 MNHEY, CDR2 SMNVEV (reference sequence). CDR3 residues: CASSTRAGYTGELFF. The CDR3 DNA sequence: TGTGCCAGCAGTACGCGGGCGGGGTATACCGGGGAGCTGTTTTTT.

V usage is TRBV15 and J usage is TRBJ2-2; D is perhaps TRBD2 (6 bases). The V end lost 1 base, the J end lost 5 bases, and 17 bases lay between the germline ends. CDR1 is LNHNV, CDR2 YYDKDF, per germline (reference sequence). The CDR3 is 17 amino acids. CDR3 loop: CATSRGTGRFVTGELFF. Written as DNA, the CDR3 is TGTGCCACCAGCAGAGGTACCGGGAGATTCGTAACCGGGGAGCTGTTTTTT.